This T cell receptor (beta chain) was found in a study of OX40 agonist ivuxolimab in advanced cancers. Study-level background: Patients received the agonistic anti-OX40 (CD134) antibody ivuxolimab.

Germline V CDR1 and CDR2: LNHDA, SQIVND (reference sequence). The CDR3 contains 18 residues. V shed 0 bases, J shed 4 bases, and the junction held 12 bases outside the gene matches. TCRdb keeps only in-frame clones here, not all; method: immunoSEQ multiplex PCR. The table lists approximately 40,000 clones, approximately 84% of them singletons. V and J are TRBV19 and TRBJ1-2; 9 bases are a match to TRBD1. The clonotype originates from an adult with an advanced solid tumor such as melanoma, head and neck, liver or kidney cancer. Sample: CD4+ or CD8+ T cells sorted from blood, taken in a trial of the OX40 agonist ivuxolimab. For the CDR3, the DNA is TGTGCCAGTAGTATAGACCGAACAGGGGGCGTCGATACCTATGGCTACACCTTC. Its translation: CASSIDRTGGVDTYGYTF.